What follows describes a single TCR beta chain. V dropped 4 bases and J dropped 5 bases, with 12 bases sitting between them. Germline-derived CDR1 and CDR2 are LNHDA and SQIVND (reference sequence). The CDR3 has 13 amino acids. The data are from a study of control samples from healthy donors and cancer patients. TCRdb's table, derived via immunoSEQ multiplex PCR, lists solely in-frame clones and lacks some. The sample contains about 51,000 clones, around nine tenths of which appear only once. The receptor's source is a man aged 50 to 60 with head and neck cancer. Sequenced: PBMCs. The V gene is TRBV19, the J gene TRBJ2-7, with D hard to call. CDR3 DNA: TGTGCCAGTAGTAGTCGGATAACAAACGAGCAGTACTTC. Its translation: CASSSRITNEQYF. Together with reference TRBV19 and TRBJ2-7, the CDR3 gives the full variable domain: DGGITQSPKYLFRKEGQNVTLSCEQNLNHDAMYWYRQDPGQGLRLIYYSQIVNDFQKGDIAEGYSVSREKKESFPLTVTSAQKNPTAFYLCASSSRITNEQYFGPGTRLTVT.